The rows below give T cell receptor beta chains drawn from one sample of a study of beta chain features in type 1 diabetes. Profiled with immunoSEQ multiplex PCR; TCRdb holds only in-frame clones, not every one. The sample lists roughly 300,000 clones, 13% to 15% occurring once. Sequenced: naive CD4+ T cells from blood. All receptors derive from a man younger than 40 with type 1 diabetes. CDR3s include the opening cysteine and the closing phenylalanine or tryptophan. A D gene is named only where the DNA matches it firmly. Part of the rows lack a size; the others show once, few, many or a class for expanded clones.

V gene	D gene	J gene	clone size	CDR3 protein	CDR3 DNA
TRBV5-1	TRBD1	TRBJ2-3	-	CASSQGASTDTQYF	TGCGCCAGCTCCCAGGGGGCATCCACAGATACGCAGTATTTT
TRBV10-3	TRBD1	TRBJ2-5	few	CAITRDSQETQYF	TGTGCCATCACCCGGGACAGCCAAGAGACCCAGTACTTC
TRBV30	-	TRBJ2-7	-	CAWIGGTEAYEQYF	TGTGCCTGGATTGGGGGGACTGAAGCCTACGAGCAGTACTTC
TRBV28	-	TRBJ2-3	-	CASSYSGTPTDTQYF	TGTGCCAGCAGTTACAGCGGGACACCCACAGATACGCAGTATTTT
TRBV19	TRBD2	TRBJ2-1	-	CASSILEAGGPNYNEQFF	TGTGCCAGTAGTATTCTCGAGGCGGGAGGGCCGAACTACAATGAGCAGTTCTTC
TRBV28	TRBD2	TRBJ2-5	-	CASSPQGLVKYF	TGTGCCAGCAGTCCACAGGGACTAGTTAAGTACTTC
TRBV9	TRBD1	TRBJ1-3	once	CASSQAGGAGNTIYF	TGTGCCAGCAGCCAAGCAGGGGGAGCTGGAAACACCATATATTTT
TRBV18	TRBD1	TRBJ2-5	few	CASSPARDRGETQYF	TGTGCCAGCTCACCTGCGAGGGACAGGGGAGAGACCCAGTACTTC
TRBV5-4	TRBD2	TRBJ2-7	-	CASRAGTSEYEQYF	TGTGCCAGCAGGGCCGGGACTAGTGAGTACGAGCAGTACTTC
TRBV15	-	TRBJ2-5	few	CATSRDRGQETQYF	TGTGCCACCAGCAGAGACAGGGGACAAGAGACCCAGTACTTC
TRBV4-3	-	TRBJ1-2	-	CASSQESIRDEIYGYTF	TGCGCCAGCAGCCAAGAGTCGATCAGGGATGAGATCTATGGCTACACCTTC
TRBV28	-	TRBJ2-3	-	CASAGRGTDTQYF	TGTGCCAGCGCCGGTCGTGGCACAGATACGCAGTATTTT
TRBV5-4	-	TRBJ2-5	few	CASSLPVDQETQYF	TGTGCCAGCAGCTTGCCTGTAGACCAAGAGACCCAGTACTTC
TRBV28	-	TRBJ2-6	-	CASSAQGSGANVLTF	TGTGCCAGCAGTGCACAGGGCTCTGGGGCCAACGTCCTGACTTTC
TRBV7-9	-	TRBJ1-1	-	CASSLGAGREAFF	TGTGCCAGCAGCTTAGGGGCCGGGAGAGAAGCTTTCTTT
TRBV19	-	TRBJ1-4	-	CASEATNEKLFF	TGTGCCAGCGAGGCAACTAATGAAAAACTGTTTTTT
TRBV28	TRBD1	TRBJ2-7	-	CASTLGTGGAYEQYF	TGTGCCAGCACCTTGGGGACAGGGGGCGCCTACGAGCAGTACTTC
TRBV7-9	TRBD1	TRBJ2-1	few	CASSLGQGNRFF	TGTGCCAGCAGCTTAGGACAGGGGAATCGGTTCTTC
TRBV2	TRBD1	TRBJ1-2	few	CASSEARDRGGYTF	TGTGCCAGCAGTGAAGCTAGGGACAGAGGCGGCTACACCTTC
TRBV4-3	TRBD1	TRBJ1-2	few	CASSQDLQGGLRSGYTF	TGCGCCAGCAGCCAAGATCTTCAAGGGGGCCTGAGGAGTGGCTACACCTTC
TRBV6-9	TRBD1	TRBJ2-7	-	CASSSIGQGLYF	TGTGCCAGCAGTTCTATCGGACAGGGGCTGTACTTC
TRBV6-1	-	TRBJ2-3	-	CASSERGLSTDTQYF	TGTGCCAGCAGTGAGCGAGGACTTAGCACAGATACGCAGTATTTT
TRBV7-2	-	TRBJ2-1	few	CASSLMGRSYNEQFF	TGTGCCAGCAGCTTAATGGGGCGCTCCTACAATGAGCAGTTCTTC
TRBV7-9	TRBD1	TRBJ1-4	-	CASSFGTEGRGKLFF	TGTGCCAGCAGCTTTGGGACAGAAGGGAGAGGAAAACTGTTTTTT
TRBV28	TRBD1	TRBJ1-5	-	CASSSPFDRGGNQPQHF	TGTGCCAGCAGTTCACCTTTTGACAGGGGTGGGAATCAGCCCCAGCATTTT
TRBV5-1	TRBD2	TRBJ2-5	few	CASSFSGGGRETQYF	TGCGCCAGCAGCTTCTCGGGAGGGGGTAGAGAGACCCAGTACTTC
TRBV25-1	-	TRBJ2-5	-	CASSENRGQETQYF	TGTGCCAGCAGTGAAAATCGGGGCCAAGAGACCCAGTACTTC
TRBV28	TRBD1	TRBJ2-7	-	CASSSPGQGSEQYF	TGTGCCAGCAGTTCTCCGGGACAGGGTAGCGAGCAGTACTTC
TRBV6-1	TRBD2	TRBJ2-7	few	CASSASPGLAGVEQYF	TGTGCCAGCAGTGCAAGCCCGGGACTAGCGGGAGTTGAGCAGTACTTC
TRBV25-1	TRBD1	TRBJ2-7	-	CASAGTGAREQYF	TGTGCCAGCGCCGGGACAGGGGCCCGGGAGCAGTACTTC
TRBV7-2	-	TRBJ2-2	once	CASSFAGLNTGELFF	TGTGCCAGCAGCTTCGCAGGATTGAACACCGGGGAGCTGTTTTTT
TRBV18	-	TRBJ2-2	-	CASSPTGSSNTGELFF	TGTGCCAGCTCACCAACGGGGAGTTCGAACACCGGGGAGCTGTTTTTT
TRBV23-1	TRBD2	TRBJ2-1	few	CASSHPPGTNLDNRNEQFF	TGCGCCAGCAGTCATCCCCCCGGGACTAACTTGGACAACAGGAATGAGCAGTTCTTC
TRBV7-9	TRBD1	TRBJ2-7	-	CASRPGQTGEQYF	TGTGCCAGCAGGCCGGGACAGACTGGCGAGCAGTACTTC
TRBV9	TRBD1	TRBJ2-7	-	CASSVGQGAGYEQYF	TGTGCCAGCAGCGTCGGACAGGGGGCAGGCTACGAGCAGTACTTC
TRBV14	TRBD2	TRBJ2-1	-	CASSQGLAGVDEQFF	TGTGCCAGCAGCCAAGGACTAGCGGGAGTAGACGAGCAGTTCTTC
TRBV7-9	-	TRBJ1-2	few	CASRSTGGLDGYTF	TGTGCCAGCAGAAGTACGGGGGGGCTGGACGGCTACACCTTC
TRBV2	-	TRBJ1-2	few	CASGQGNYGYTF	TGTGCCAGCGGTCAGGGAAACTATGGCTACACCTTC
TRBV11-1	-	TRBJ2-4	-	CASSLATGLAKNIQYF	TGTGCCAGCAGCTTAGCTACAGGGCTAGCCAAAAACATTCAGTACTTC
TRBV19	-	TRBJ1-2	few	CASSRELFYGYTF	TGTGCCAGCAGCCGGGAACTATTCTATGGCTACACCTTC
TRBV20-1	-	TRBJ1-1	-	CSARETGRAFF	TGCAGTGCTAGAGAGACAGGTCGAGCTTTCTTT
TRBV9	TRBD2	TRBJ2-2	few	CASSAGGVANTGELFF	TGTGCCAGCAGCGCTGGGGGGGTTGCGAACACCGGGGAGCTGTTTTTT
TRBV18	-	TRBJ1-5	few	CASSPAQGWPQHF	TGTGCCAGCTCACCAGCACAGGGATGGCCCCAGCATTTT
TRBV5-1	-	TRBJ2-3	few	CASSRNGGTPADTQYF	TGCGCCAGCAGCCGGAATGGCGGGACGCCCGCAGATACGCAGTATTTT
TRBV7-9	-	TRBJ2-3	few	CASSSPREFTDTQYF	TGTGCCAGCAGCTCACCCCGGGAATTCACAGATACGCAGTATTTT
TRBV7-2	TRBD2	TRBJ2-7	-	CASSSVGLAVYEQYF	TGTGCCAGCAGCTCCGTGGGACTAGCGGTCTACGAGCAGTACTTC
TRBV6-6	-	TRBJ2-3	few	CASSYSRLRTDTQYF	TGTGCCAGCAGTTACTCGAGGCTGCGCACAGATACGCAGTATTTT
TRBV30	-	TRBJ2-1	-	CAWSVPYRRNEQFF	TGTGCCTGGAGTGTACCCTATAGGAGGAATGAGCAGTTCTTC
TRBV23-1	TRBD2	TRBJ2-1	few	CASRHWTSGYNEQFF	TGCGCCAGCCGACATTGGACTAGCGGCTACAATGAGCAGTTCTTC
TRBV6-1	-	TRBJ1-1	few	CATGRNRNTEAFF	TGTGCCACCGGTAGGAACAGAAACACTGAAGCTTTCTTT
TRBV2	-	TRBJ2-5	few	CASSLAEETQYF	TGTGCCAGCAGTTTAGCGGAAGAGACCCAGTACTTC
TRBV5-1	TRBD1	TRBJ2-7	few	CASSSEDRGEQYF	TGCGCCAGCAGCTCGGAGGACAGGGGCGAGCAGTACTTC
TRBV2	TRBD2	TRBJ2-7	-	CASRGGDLPYEQYF	TGTGCCAGCAGGGGGGGGGATTTGCCCTACGAGCAGTACTTC
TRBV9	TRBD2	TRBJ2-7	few	CASSVAGGPYEQYF	TGTGCCAGCAGCGTAGCGGGGGGACCCTACGAGCAGTACTTC
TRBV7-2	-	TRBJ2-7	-	CASSFIGGDSYEQYF	TGTGCCAGCAGCTTCATCGGAGGGGACAGCTACGAGCAGTACTTC
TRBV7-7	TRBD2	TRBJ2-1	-	CASSSGLAGVSGNEQFF	TGTGCCAGCAGCTCCGGACTAGCGGGAGTATCTGGCAATGAGCAGTTCTTC